The TCR beta chain under discussion was sequenced for a study of blood T cell repertoires in COVID-19. Study summary: Samples taken during acute and convalescent COVID-19 were collected in the United States, Italy and Spain. T cells, B-cell-depleted T cells, or PBMCs supplied cDNA or gDNA.

As originally analysed: Amplification with reference gene primers provided the estimates of nucleated cell counts. Method: immunoSEQ multiplex PCR; TCRdb's copy keeps in-frame clones and lacks some. The D gene and trimming were derived from the DNA, and the V and J assignments and clone size from that table. The sample contains 300,000 or so clones, around four fifths of which appear only once. This clone was counted a single time. The germline V gene has CDR1 KGHSH and CDR2 LQKENI. The CDR3 totals 16 residues. V lost 0 bases to trimming and J lost 4 bases, with 15 bases between them. Sample: peripheral blood. The V and J genes are TRBV18 and TRBJ2-5; a possible D gene is TRBD2 (5 bases). This clonotype was sampled from a woman in her forties or fifties with acute or convalescent COVID-19. CDR3 DNA: TGTGCCAGCTCACCACCCTCGGGGATTTTAGGAGAGACCCAGTACTTC. This codes for CASSPPSGILGETQYF.